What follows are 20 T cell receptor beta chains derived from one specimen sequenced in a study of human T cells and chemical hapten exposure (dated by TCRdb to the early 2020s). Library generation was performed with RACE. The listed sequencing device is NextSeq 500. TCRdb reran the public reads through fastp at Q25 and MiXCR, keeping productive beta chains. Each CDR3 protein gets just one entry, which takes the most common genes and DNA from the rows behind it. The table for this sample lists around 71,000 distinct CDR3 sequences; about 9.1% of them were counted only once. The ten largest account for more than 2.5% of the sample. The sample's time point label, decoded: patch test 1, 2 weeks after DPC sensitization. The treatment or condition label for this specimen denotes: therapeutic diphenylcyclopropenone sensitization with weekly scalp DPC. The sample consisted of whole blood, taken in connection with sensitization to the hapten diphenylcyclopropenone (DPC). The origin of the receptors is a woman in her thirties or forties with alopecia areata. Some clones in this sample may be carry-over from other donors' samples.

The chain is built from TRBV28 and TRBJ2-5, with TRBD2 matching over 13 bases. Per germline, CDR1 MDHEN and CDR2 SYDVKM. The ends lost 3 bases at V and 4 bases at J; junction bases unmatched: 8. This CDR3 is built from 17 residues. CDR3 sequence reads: CASSFPRLAGGTETQYF. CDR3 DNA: TGTGCCAGCAGTTTCCCGAGACTAGCGGGGGGTACAGAGACCCAGTACTTC.

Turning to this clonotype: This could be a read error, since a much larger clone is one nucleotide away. DNA for the CDR3: TGTGCCAACAGGAGGGGGGGAGGAAGCACAGATACGCAGTATTTT. It yields the protein CANRRGGGSTDTQYF. The J gene is TRBJ2-3, the V gene TRBV9; D is possibly TRBD2 (7 bases). The V end lost 9 bases, the J end lost 0 bases, and 17 bases lay between the germline ends. The V gene's germline CDR1 is SGDLS and CDR2 YYNGEE. The CDR3 length is 15 residues.

Written as DNA, the CDR3 is TGCGGAATAGGAGGGGCCAATGAGCAGTTCTTC. This sequence encodes CGIGGANEQFF. The rearrangement links TRBV29-1 to TRBJ2-1; the D gene is possibly TRBD2 (6 bases). The germline V gene encodes CDR1 SQVTM and CDR2 ANQGSEA. This CDR3 is 11 amino acids long.

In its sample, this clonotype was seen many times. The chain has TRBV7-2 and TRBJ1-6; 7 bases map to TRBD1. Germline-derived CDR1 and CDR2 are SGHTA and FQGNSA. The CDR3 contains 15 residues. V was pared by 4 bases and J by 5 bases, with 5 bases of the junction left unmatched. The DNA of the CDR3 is TGTGCCAGCAGCTCCCGTACAGGGGATAATTCACCCCTCCACTTT. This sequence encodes CASSSRTGDNSPLHF.

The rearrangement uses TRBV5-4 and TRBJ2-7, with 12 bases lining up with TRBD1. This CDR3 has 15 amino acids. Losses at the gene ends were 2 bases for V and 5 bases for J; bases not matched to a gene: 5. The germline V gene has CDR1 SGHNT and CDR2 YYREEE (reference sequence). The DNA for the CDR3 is TGTGCCAGCAGCTTCGGGACAGGGGGCTTCGACGAGCAGTACTTC. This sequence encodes CASSFGTGGFDEQYF.

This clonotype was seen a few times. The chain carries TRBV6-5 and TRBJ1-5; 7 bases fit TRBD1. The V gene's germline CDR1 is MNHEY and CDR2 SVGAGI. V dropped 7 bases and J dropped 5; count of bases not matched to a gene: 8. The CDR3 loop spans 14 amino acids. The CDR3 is CASTRRTGHQPQHF. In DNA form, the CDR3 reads TGTGCCAGCACCCGACGGACAGGACATCAGCCCCAGCATTTT.

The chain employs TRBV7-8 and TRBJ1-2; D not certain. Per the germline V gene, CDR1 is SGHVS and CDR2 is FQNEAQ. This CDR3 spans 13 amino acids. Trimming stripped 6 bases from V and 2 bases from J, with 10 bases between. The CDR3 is CASSPQMNYGYTF. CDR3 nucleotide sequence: TGTGCCAGCAGTCCACAGATGAACTATGGCTACACCTTC. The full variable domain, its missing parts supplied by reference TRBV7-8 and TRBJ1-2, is GAGVSQSPRYKVAKRGQDVALRCDPISGHVSLFWYQQALGQGPEFLTYFQNEAQLDKSGLPSDRFFAERPEGSVSTLKIQRTQQEDSAVYLCASSPQMNYGYTFGSGTRLTVV.

This chain's CDR3 is CASSAAGETQYF. The CDR3 DNA follows: TGTGCCAGCAGCGCGGCGGGAGAGACCCAGTACTTC. This rearrangement joins TRBV9 to TRBJ2-5; possible D gene TRBD2, 5 bases. The CDR3 is 12 amino acids. The V and J ends lost 3 bases and 4 bases respectively, with 7 bases between them. CDR1 and CDR2 from the germline V gene are SGDLS and YYNGEE.

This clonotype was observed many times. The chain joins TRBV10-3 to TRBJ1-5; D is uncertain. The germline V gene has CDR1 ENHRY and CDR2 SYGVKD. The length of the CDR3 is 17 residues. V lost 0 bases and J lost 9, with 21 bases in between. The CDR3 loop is CAISESNSPLAIGPQHF. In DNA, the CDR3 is TGTGCCATCAGTGAGTCGAACAGTCCTTTAGCAATCGGGCCCCAGCATTTT.

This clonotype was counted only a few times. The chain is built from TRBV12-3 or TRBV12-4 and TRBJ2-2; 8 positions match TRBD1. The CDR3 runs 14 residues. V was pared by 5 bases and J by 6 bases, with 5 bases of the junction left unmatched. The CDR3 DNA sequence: TGTGCCAGCAGTCGACAGGGGAGTCCCGGGGAGCTGTTTTTT. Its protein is CASSRQGSPGELFF.

The CDR3 sequence is CASSSSTWGASGNTIYF. The CDR3 coding sequence is TGTGCCAGCAGCTCGTCAACTTGGGGTGCCTCTGGAAACACCATATATTTT. The rearrangement links TRBV11-2 to TRBJ1-3, with D unclear. Germline V gene data show CDR1 as SGHAT and CDR2 as FQNNGV. The V end lost 4 bases, the J end lost 0 bases, and 16 bases lay between the germline ends. CDR3 length: 17 residues.

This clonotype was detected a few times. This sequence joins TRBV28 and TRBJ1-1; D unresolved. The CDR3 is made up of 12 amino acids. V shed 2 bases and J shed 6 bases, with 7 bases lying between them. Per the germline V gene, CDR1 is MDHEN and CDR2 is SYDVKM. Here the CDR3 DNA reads TGTGCCAGCAGTTTACTGGGCGCTGAAGCTTTCTTT. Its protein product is CASSLLGAEAFF.

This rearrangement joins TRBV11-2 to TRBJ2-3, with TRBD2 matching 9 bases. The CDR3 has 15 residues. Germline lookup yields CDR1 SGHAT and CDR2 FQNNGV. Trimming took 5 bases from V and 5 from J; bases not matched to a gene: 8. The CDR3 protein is CASSLAGYREDTQYF. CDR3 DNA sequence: TGTGCCAGCAGCCTAGCGGGGTATCGAGAAGATACGCAGTATTTT.

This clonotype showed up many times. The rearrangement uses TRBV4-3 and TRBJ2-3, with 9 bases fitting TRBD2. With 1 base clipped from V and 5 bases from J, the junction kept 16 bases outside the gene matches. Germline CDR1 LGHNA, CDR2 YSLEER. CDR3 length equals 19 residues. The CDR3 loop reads CASSQGIIRSGGPGDTQYF. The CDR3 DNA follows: TGCGCCAGCAGCCAAGGGATAATAAGGAGCGGGGGGCCTGGAGATACGCAGTATTTT.

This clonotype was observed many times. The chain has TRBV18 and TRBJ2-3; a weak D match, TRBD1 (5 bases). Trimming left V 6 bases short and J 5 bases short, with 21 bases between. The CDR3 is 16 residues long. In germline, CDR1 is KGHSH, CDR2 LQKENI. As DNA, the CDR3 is TGTGCCAGCTCCCTAGAGCAGGGCCGCTTGCAAGATACGCAGTATTTT. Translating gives CASSLEQGRLQDTQYF.

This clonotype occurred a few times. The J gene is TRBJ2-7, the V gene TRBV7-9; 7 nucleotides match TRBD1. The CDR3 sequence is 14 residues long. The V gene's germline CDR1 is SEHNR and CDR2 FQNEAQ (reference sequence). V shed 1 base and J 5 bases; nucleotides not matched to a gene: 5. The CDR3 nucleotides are TGTGCCAGCAGCTTAGGGCAGGGGGTCCACGAGCAGTACTTC. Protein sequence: CASSLGQGVHEQYF.

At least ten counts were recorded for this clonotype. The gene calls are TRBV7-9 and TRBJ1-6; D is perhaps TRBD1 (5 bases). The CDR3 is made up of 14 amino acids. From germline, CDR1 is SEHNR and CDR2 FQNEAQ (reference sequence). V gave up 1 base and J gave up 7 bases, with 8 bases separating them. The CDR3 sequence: CASSLVTANSPLHF. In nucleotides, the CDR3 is TGTGCCAGCAGCTTAGTGACAGCCAATTCACCCCTCCACTTT.

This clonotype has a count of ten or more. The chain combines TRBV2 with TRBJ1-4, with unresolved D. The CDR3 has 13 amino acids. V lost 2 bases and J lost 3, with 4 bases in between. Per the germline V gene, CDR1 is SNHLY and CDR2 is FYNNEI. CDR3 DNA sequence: TGTGCCAGCAGTGAACCGTCTAATGAAAAACTGTTTTTT. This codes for CASSEPSNEKLFF.

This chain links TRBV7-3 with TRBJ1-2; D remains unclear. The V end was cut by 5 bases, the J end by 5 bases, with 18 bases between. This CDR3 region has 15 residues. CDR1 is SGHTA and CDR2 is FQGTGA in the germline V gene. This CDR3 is CASSRGGQVPYGYTF. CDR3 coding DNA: TGTGCCAGCAGCCGTGGCGGGCAGGTCCCTTATGGCTACACCTTC.

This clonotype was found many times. The CDR3 here is CASSYLIGGGTENTIYF. The CDR3, as DNA: TGTGCCAGCAGTTACCTTATTGGAGGGGGCACTGAAAACACCATATATTTT. The chain joins TRBV6-5 to TRBJ1-3; 7 bases map to TRBD1. Per germline, CDR1 MNHEY and CDR2 SVGAGI. Trimming removed 2 bases from V and 6 bases from J; junction bases left unmatched: 13. This CDR3 has 17 residues.